This TCR beta chain emerged from a study of T cells in Graves' hyperthyroidism and ophthalmopathy. Uncontrolled infection, other autoimmune disease, pregnancy or lactation led to exclusion. Orbital computed tomography, thyroid ultrasound, serum thyroxine and TRAb, and clinical symptoms together informed the diagnoses. Study results and caveats: Most thyroid clonotypes with frequency above 0.001 were detected in blood.

With respect to this clonotype: Its antigen remains unidentified.

The germline gives CDR1 MNHEY, CDR2 SMNVEV (reference sequence). The CDR3 is made up of 15 amino acids. J was trimmed by 4 bases and V by 5 bases; bases with no gene match: 7. TCR beta CDR3 region amplification was performed from RNA transcripts. HTBI primers were used for first-round RT-PCR of the TCR CDR3. TCRdb reanalysed the multiplex PCR reads using MiXCR and keeps one entry per CDR3 protein. There are 600,000 to 650,000 distinct CDR3 sequences in the sample; about 20% occur only once, and 30% to 40% lies in the top ten. This sequence was found in a man aged 25-45 years with Graves' ophthalmopathy. J is TRBJ1-3 and V is TRBV27; 8 bases map to TRBD1. The specimen was blood. CDR3 coding DNA: TGTGCCAGCAGTACGAACCGGGACAGGGGAAACACCATATATTTT. It is translated as CASSTNRDRGNTIYF.